The entry that follows covers one T cell receptor beta chain sequence. The antigen is undetermined. The source of the sample is a study of CD8+ T cells in alopecia areata. As for the study in general: Treated patients' severity was scored by percentage of affected scalp area.

Study results and limitations: Scalp and blood retained many expanded lesional clones during tofacitinib. Higher clonality than in normal scalp was seen in lesional scalp, especially alopecia totalis/universalis.

It was cDNA, reverse transcribed from extracted RNA, that served as the sequencing template. Here immunoSEQ multiplex PCR was the method, and the copy in TCRdb shows in-frame clones only, minus some. Of 140,000 to 150,000 clones listed, around 50% are singletons. CDR1 is MGHRA and CDR2 is YSYEKL in the germline V gene. The V segment lost 4 bases and the J segment 7 bases; nucleotides outside the gene matches: 12. The CDR3 is 15 residues long. This sample's treatment: oral pan-JAK inhibitor, 5-10 mg twice daily. Peripheral blood samples and lesional scalp punch biopsies were obtained from alopecia areata patients.

This sequence originates from a human donor with alopecia areata. The material was CD8+ T cells sorted from blood, obtained at week 4, from a patient treated with tofacitinib. V and J are TRBV4-1 and TRBJ2-7; 8 nucleotides line up with TRBD1. CDR3 in amino acids: CASSPRQGPSWEQYF. CDR3 nucleotide sequence: TGCGCCAGCAGCCCCCGACAGGGGCCCTCCTGGGAGCAGTACTTC.